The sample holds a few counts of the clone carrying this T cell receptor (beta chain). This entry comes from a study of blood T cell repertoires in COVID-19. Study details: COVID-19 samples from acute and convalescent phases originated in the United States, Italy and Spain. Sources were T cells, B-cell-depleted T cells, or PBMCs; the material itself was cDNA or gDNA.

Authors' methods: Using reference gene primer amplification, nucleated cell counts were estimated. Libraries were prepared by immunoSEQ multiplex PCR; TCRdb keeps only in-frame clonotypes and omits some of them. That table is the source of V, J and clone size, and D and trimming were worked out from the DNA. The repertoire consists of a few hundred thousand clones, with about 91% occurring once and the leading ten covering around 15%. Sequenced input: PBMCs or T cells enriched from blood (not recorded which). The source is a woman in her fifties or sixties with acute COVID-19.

As DNA, the CDR3 is TGTGCCAGCAGTCTCTACTCAATAGCGGGAGGTAGCACAGATACGCAGTATTTT. It yields the protein CASSLYSIAGGSTDTQYF. This sequence joins TRBV6-6 and TRBJ2-3; 10 positions match TRBD2. Germline trimming cut 5 bases from V and 0 bases from J; bases unmatched to any gene: 11. The CDR3 loop spans 18 amino acids. The germline CDR1 and CDR2 sequences are MNHNY and SVGAGI (reference sequence).